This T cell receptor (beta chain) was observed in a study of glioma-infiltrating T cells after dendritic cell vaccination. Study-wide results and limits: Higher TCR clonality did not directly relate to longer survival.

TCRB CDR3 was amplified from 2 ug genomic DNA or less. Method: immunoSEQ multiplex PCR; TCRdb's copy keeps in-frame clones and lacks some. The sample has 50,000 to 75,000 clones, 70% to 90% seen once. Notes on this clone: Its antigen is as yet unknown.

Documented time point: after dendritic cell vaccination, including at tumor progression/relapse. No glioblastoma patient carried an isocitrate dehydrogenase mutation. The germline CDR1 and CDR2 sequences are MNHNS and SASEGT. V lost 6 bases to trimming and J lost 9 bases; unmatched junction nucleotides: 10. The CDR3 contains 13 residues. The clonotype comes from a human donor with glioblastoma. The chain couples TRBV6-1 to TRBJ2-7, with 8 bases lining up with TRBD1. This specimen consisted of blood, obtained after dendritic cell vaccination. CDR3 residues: CASSQGAKGRQYF. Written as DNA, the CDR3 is TGTGCCAGCAGCCAGGGGGCTAAGGGAAGGCAGTACTTC.